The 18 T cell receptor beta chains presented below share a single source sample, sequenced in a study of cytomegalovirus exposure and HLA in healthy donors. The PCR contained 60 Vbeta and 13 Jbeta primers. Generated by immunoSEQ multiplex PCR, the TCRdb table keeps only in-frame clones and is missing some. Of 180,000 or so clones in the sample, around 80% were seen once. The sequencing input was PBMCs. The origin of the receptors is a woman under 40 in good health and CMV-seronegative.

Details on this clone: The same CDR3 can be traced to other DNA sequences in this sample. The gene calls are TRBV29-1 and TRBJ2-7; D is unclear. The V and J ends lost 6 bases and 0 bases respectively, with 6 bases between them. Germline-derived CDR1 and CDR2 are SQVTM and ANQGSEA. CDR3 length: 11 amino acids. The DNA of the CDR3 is TGCAGCGTGAGGAGCTCCTACGAGCAGTACTTC. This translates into CSVRSSYEQYF.

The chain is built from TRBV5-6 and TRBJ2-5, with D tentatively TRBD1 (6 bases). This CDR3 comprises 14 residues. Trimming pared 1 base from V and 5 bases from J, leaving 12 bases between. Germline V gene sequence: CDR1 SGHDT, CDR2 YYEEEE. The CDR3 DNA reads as TGTGCCAGCAGCTTGTGGGGGCCGGGGGAGACCCAGTACTTC. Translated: CASSLWGPGETQYF.

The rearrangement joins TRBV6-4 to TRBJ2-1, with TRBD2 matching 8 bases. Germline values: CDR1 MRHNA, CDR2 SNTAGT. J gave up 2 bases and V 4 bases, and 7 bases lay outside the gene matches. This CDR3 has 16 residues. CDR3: CASSVIAGGAYNEQFF. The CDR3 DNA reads TGTGCCAGCAGTGTGATCGCGGGGGGCGCCTACAATGAGCAGTTCTTC.

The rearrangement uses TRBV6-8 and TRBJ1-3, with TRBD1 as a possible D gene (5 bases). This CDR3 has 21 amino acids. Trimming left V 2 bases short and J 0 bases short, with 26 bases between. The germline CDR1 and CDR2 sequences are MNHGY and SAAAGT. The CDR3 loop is CASSYRGSFETDIISGNTIYF. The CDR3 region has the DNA TGTGCCAGCAGTTACAGGGGCAGTTTCGAGACAGACATTATCTCTGGAAACACCATATATTTT.

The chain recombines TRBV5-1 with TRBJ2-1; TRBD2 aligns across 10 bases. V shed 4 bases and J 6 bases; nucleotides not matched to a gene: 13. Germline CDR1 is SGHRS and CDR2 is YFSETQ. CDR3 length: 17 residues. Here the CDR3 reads CASSRELAGGLFNEQFF. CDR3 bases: TGCGCCAGCAGCAGAGAATTAGCGGGGGGCCTTTTCAATGAGCAGTTCTTC.

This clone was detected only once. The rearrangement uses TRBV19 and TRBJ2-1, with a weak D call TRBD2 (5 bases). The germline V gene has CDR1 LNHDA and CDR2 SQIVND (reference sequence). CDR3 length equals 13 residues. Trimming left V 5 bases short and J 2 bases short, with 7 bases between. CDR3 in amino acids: CASSETTYNEQFF. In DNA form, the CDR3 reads TGTGCCAGTAGTGAGACTACCTACAATGAGCAGTTCTTC.

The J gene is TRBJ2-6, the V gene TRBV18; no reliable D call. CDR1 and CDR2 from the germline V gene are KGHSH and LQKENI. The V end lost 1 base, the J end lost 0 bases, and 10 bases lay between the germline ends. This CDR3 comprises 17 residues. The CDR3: CASSPLPVSSGANVLTF. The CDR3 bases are TGTGCCAGCTCACCACTACCGGTGAGCTCTGGGGCCAACGTCCTGACTTTC.

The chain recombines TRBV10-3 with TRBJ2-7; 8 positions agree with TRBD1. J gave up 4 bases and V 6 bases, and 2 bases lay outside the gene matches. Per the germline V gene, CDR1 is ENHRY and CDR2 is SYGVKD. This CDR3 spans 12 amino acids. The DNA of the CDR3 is TGTGCCATCAGCGGACAGGGTTACGAGCAGTACTTC. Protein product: CAISGQGYEQYF.

The CDR3 region is CASSQGTNGELFF. The CDR3 DNA reads TGCGCCAGCAGCCAGGGGACGAACGGGGAGCTGTTTTTT. The chain has TRBV5-1 and TRBJ2-2; TRBD1 is a possible D gene (6 bases). This CDR3 is 13 amino acids long. V lost 4 bases and J 7 bases, leaving 11 bases between the germline ends. CDR1 is SGHRS, CDR2 YFSETQ, per germline.

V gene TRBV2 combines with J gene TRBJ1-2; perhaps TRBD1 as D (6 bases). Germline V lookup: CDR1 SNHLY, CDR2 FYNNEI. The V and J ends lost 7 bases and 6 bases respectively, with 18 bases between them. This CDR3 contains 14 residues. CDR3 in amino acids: CASILPDRRNGYTF. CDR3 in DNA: TGTGCCAGCATTCTTCCCGACAGGCGGAATGGCTACACCTTC.

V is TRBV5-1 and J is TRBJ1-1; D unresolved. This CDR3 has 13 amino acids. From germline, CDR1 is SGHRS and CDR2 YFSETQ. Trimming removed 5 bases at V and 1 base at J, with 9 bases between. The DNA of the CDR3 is TGCGCCAGCAGTACGGGGTCGAACACTGAAGCTTTCTTT. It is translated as CASSTGSNTEAFF.

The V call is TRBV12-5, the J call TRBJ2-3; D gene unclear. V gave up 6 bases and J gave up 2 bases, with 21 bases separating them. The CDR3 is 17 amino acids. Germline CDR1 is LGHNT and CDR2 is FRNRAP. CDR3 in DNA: TGTGCTAGTGGCTCCATCCTTCGGCCAACAGCCACAGATACGCAGTATTTT. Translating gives CASGSILRPTATDTQYF.

The CDR3 loop reads CSVEGRWSGYTF. The CDR3 DNA reads TGCAGCGTTGAGGGTCGGTGGAGCGGCTACACCTTC. The rearrangement links TRBV29-1 to TRBJ1-2, with D unclear. The CDR3 contains 12 residues. CDR1 is SQVTM, CDR2 ANQGSEA, per germline. The V gene lost 3 bases and the J gene lost 8 bases, with 13 bases spanning the gap.

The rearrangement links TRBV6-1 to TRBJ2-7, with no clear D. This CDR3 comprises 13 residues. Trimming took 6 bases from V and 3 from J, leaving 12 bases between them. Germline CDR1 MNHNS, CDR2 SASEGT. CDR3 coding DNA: TGTGCCAGCAGAGAATTACCGGGCTACGAGCAGTACTTC. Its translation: CASRELPGYEQYF.

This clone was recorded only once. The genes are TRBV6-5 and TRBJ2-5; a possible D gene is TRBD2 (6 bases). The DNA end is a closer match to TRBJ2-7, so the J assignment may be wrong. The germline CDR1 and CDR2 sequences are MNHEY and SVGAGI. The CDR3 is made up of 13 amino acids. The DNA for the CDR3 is TGTGCCAGCAGCCCCTCAGGGAGGTACGAGCAGTACTTC. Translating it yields CASSPSGRYEQYF.

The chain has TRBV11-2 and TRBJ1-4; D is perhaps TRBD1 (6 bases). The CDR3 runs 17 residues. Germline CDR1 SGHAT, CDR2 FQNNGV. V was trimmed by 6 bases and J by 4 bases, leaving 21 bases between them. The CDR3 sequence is CASSRGGRGSLNEKLFF. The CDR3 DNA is TGTGCCAGCAGTAGGGGGGGACGAGGGTCCCTTAATGAAAAACTGTTTTTT.

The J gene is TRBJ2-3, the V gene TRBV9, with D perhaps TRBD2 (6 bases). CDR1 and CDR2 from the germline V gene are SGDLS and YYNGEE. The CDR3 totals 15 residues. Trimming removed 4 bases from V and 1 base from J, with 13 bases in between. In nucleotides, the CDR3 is TGTGCCAGCAGCCCGGGGGTAATACGCACAGATACGCAGTATTTT. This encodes CASSPGVIRTDTQYF.

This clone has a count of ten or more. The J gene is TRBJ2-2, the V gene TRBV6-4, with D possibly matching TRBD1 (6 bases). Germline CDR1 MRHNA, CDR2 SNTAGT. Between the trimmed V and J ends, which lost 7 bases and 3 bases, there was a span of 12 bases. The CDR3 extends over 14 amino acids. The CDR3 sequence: CASKETGDTGELFF. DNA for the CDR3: TGTGCCAGCAAGGAGACAGGAGACACCGGGGAGCTGTTTTTT.